This is a list of T cell receptor beta chains from one sample in a study of blood T cell repertoires in COVID-19. TCRdb's table, derived via immunoSEQ multiplex PCR, lists solely in-frame clones and lacks some. The table has some 120,000 clones, approximately 74% seen once. Sequenced sample: peripheral blood. Source of these receptors: a man aged 60 to 69 with acute or convalescent COVID-19. Both conserved end residues are part of each CDR3. D genes are given only for firm matches. Some rows mark clone size as missing; the rest say once, few, many or name a class of expanded clone.

D gene	V gene	CDR3 length	clone size	J gene	CDR3 DNA	CDR3 protein
TRBD1	TRBV2	14	NA	TRBJ2-1	TGTGCCAGCAGCCGGGACAGGGGGCTCAATGAGCAGTTCTTC	CASSRDRGLNEQFF
NA	TRBV9	18	NA	TRBJ1-6	TGTGCCAGCAGCAGTGGGCCAACGGGGATCTCCTATAATTCACCCCTCCACTTT	CASSSGPTGISYNSPLHF
NA	TRBV30	12	few	TRBJ1-4	TGTGCCTGGGGAACTAGTAGGGAAAAACTGTTTTTT	CAWGTSREKLFF
NA	TRBV19	15	NA	TRBJ2-2	TGTGCCAGTTTCTATGGTCCCGGGAGCACCGGGGAGCTGTTTTTT	CASFYGPGSTGELFF
NA	TRBV19	16	NA	TRBJ1-1	TGTGCCAGCCTAGGTTTTCAGGGAGGCCCCCGGGCTGAAGCTTTCTTT	CASLGFQGGPRAEAFF
TRBD1	TRBV6-5	13	NA	TRBJ1-2	TGTGCCAGCAGGGGGACAGTCTTATGGCTATACACCTTC	CASRGTVLWLYTF
NA	TRBV6-1	14	NA	TRBJ2-5	TGTGCCAGCAGTGAAGGAAGAGGTTGGGAGACCCAGTACTTC	CASSEGRGWETQYF
TRBD2	TRBV27	18	NA	TRBJ2-1	TGTGCCAGCAGTTCACAATTAATGGGGCGGGGGGGCCAAAATGAGCAGTTCTTC	CASSSQLMGRGGQNEQFF
TRBD2	TRBV18	15	NA	TRBJ2-3	TGTGCCAGCTCAACCCGGACTAGCGGGAGGGATACGCAGTATTTT	CASSTRTSGRDTQYF
NA	TRBV9	18	NA	TRBJ1-6	TGTGCCAGCAGGAAAGAGGGACAAGGCAGCTCCTATAATTCACCCCTCCACTTT	CASRKEGQGSSYNSPLHF
NA	TRBV5-5	14	NA	TRBJ2-7	TGTGCCAGCAGCCCTGTAGAGAGCTCCTACGAGCAGTACTTC	CASSPVESSYEQYF
TRBD2	TRBV30	14	NA	TRBJ2-1	TGTGCCTGGATCGGCGGGAGCTCCTACAATGAGCAGTTCTTC	CAWIGGSSYNEQFF
TRBD2	TRBV2	13	NA	TRBJ2-2	TGTGCCAGCACTGCTAGCGGGACCGGGGAGCTGTTTTTT	CASTASGTGELFF
TRBD1	TRBV18	17	NA	TRBJ2-6	TGTGCCAGCTCACCGACAGGGGGCCCTCCTGGGGCCAACGTCCTGACTTTC	CASSPTGGPPGANVLTF
TRBD1	TRBV5-6	14	NA	TRBJ1-5	TGTGCCAGCAGCGGGACAGGGGGGAATCAGCCCCAGCATTTT	CASSGTGGNQPQHF
NA	TRBV29-1	14	once	TRBJ2-7	TGCAGCGTCCTGCAGGACCGGGGACTCTACGAGCAGTACTTC	CSVLQDRGLYEQYF
TRBD2	TRBV24-1	16	once	TRBJ2-1	TGTGCCACCAGTGACGTTGAGACTAGCGGCTACAATGAGCAGTTCTTC	CATSDVETSGYNEQFF
NA	TRBV5-6	16	few	TRBJ2-1	TGTGCCAGCAGCTTGGCCAAGCGCGTCTCCTACAATGAGCAGTTCTTC	CASSLAKRVSYNEQFF
NA	TRBV10-3	15	NA	TRBJ1-2	TGTGCCATCAGTGATGGGGCAGGGGAGAACTATGGCTACACCTTC	CAISDGAGENYGYTF
NA	TRBV15	21	NA	TRBJ2-5	TGTGCCACCAGCATCCCCATCGGCGGGAAAACTAGCCAGCTCCCCCTCAAGACCCAGTACTTC	CATSIPIGGKTSQLPLKTQYF
NA	TRBV21-1	16	NA	TRBJ2-7	TGTGCCAGCAGCAAAGCAGAGGGACAGGCCGACTTCGAGCAGTACTTC	CASSKAEGQADFEQYF
TRBD1	TRBV6-5	13	NA	TRBJ1-5	TGTGCCAGCAGGGGACAGTACAATCAGCCCCAGCATTTT	CASRGQYNQPQHF
NA	TRBV5-8	15	NA	TRBJ1-5	TGTGCCACCCCTTCCGGCAGGGGTGTAAGTCAGCCCCAGCATTTT	CATPSGRGVSQPQHF
TRBD2	TRBV14	19	NA	TRBJ2-4	TGTGCCAGCAGCCGAAGACCGGGACTAGCGGGAGGGTTCAAAAACATTCAGTACTTC	CASSRRPGLAGGFKNIQYF
NA	TRBV19	13	NA	TRBJ1-4	TGTGCCAGTAGTTTCGGACAGAGGTCAAAACTGTTTTTT	CASSFGQRSKLFF
TRBD1	TRBV7-9	16	NA	TRBJ1-2	TGTGCCAGCAGCATCCGGGACAGACGCATTAACTATGGCTACACCTTC	CASSIRDRRINYGYTF
NA	TRBV27	13	once	TRBJ1-6	TGTGCCAGCAGTACCCGAGGGAATTCACCCCTCCACTTT	CASSTRGNSPLHF
NA	TRBV3-1/TRBV3-2	14	NA	TRBJ1-2	TGTGCCAGCAGCCAAGTTCCCCCGAACTATGGCTACACCTTC	CASSQVPPNYGYTF
TRBD1	TRBV14	13	NA	TRBJ1-1	TGTGCCAGCAGCCAAGATCTACAGGGGGGAGCTTTCTTT	CASSQDLQGGAFF
NA	TRBV10-1	14	NA	TRBJ2-7	TGCGCCAGCAGTGAGTCGCTAGAATCCTACGAGCAGTACTTC	CASSESLESYEQYF
NA	TRBV5-1	12	many	TRBJ2-1	TGCGCCAGCAGCGGCCTGGGCGATGAGCAGTTCTTC	CASSGLGDEQFF
NA	TRBV19	16	NA	TRBJ2-4	TGTGCCAGTAGTGGGTTGGCAGGGCTAGGCAAAAACATTCAGTACTTC	CASSGLAGLGKNIQYF